The present entry profiles one TCR beta chain with its context. In its sample, this clonotype was seen once. Its antigen remains unidentified. No clone much larger than this one lies a single base away; base qualities are absent. Evidence from a single read is weak. This entry comes from a study of CD8 T cells in Susac syndrome (dated by TCRdb to the late 2010s). Regarding the study in general: The study used repertoire sequencing to test whether antigen drove CD8+ T cell activation and differentiation in Susac syndrome. CD8+ T cell repertoire clonality was compared between about a dozen healthy donors, about 14 Susac syndrome patients and some 15 multiple sclerosis patients. The investigation overall reported the following: The TCR sequencing and HLA analysis was acknowledged to have included a relatively small number of individuals.

Clipping removes 0 bases from V and 3 bases from J, with 14 as the unmatched junction base count. In the germline V gene, CDR1 corresponds to SGHRS and CDR2 to YFSETQ. The CDR3 measures 18 amino acids from cysteine to phenylalanine. The DNA shown is the 54-base CDR3, in frame from base 1. RNA was extracted using the RNeasy kit, and about 0.45 to 1 ug of the RNA was reverse transcribed with random hexamers. The immunoSEQ multiplex PCR assay, which covers 54 Vbeta and 13 Jbeta segments, was used to amplify TCR beta CDR3 regions. To correct PCR amplification bias, a synthetic template baseline was used for both primer optimization and computational correction. The original methods were these. Reads were assigned to V, D and J genes according to IMGT and analyzed in immunoSEQ Analyzer, with only productive sequences retained. Clonality was computed as one minus Shannon entropy normalized by log2 of the number of productive unique sequences. For each patient and control, public and private clones were evaluated among the 100 most prevalent clones. Susac-specific clones were defined as absent from healthy and MS cohorts, some 1,000 published viral clones and other ImmuneACCESS disease sequences. TCRdb trimmed the raw reads at Q25, called clones with MiXCR and kept productive beta chains. Each CDR3 protein appears once, grouped with its most common genes and DNA. The V and J calls and clone size come from TCRdb's table, not from the authors' own analysis. The sample table contains 130,000 to 150,000 distinct CDR3 sequences; only one count was recorded for roughly 94% of them. Together, the top ten hold about 0.26% of the sample.

High-throughput TCR beta sequencing profiled peripheral blood CD8+ and CD4+ T cells from healthy donors, Susac syndrome patients and multiple sclerosis patients. Healthy donors were included as age- and sex-matched controls. Bulk CD8+ and CD4+ T cells were purified by magnetic negative isolation, whereas CD8+ TEMRA cells were enriched by FACS. Blood was drawn into EDTA tubes, processed within 24 hours, and PBMCs were isolated by density gradient centrifugation. PBMCs destined for TCR sequencing were cryopreserved in liquid nitrogen and later thawed in a 37 °C water bath. A purity of at least 90% was achieved for sorted or isolated CD4+, CD8+ and CD8+ TEMRA cells.

Source material: CD8+ T cells from PBMCs. The V and J genes are TRBV5-1 and TRBJ2-7, with 8 central nucleotides matching TRBD2. The origin of this receptor is a human donor in good health. The sequence in DNA is TGCGCCAGCAGCTTGGTGGGGACTAACGTAGCGGGGCTCTACGAGCAGTACTTC. It translates as CASSLVGTNVAGLYEQYF.